This T cell receptor (beta chain) is from a study of OX40 agonist ivuxolimab in advanced cancers. Regarding the complete study: Ivuxolimab was a fully human IgG2 agonistic monoclonal antibody targeting the costimulatory receptor OX40 (CD134). Prior anti-PD-1, anti-PD-L1 or anti-CTLA-4 therapy was permitted, and checkpoint inhibitors had been received by about 44% of dose-escalation patients. Intravenous ivuxolimab was administered to patients every 2 weeks at six dose levels: 0.01, 0.1, 0.3, 1.5, 3 and 10 mg/kg. Of the approximately 50 dose-escalation patients, hepatocellular carcinoma was present in about 19, melanoma in about 15, renal cell carcinoma in 9 and head and neck cancer in 9. Partial responses were achieved by three dose-escalation patients, of whom one had hepatocellular carcinoma and two had cutaneous melanoma. The paper covers the monotherapy dose-escalation part of the phase I ivuxolimab trial, which included N ≈ 50 patients. Peripheral TCRbeta sequencing was intended to test whether TCR sequence diversity was altered and clonal T-cell expansion was caused by ivuxolimab. The dose-escalation cohort was almost 85% male with a mean age of about 58 years, ranging from roughly 20 to 80.

In its sample, this clone was seen a few times. No cognate antigen has been identified for it. Base quality data are lacking; no much larger clone is found one base away. Genomic DNA was isolated from the sorted cells so that the TCRbeta CDR3 region could be sequenced. TCRbeta CDR3 regions were sequenced using the immunoSEQ Assay. This immuneACCESS table, as held by TCRdb, lists in-frame sequences with V and J called but not all clones. Of the missing ones, under half trace to an unresolved V gene in checked studies; the others have no known cause. The sample profile shows approximately 14,000 clones; 91% of them were found once. Jointly, the top ten make up about 23% of the sample. The trial excluded patients who had a history of autoimmune disease or were on systemic immunosuppression. Peripheral blood for TCR sequencing was collected from all dose cohorts at baseline, on cycle 4 day 1, and on cycle 7 day 1. The samples were drawn from a first-in-human, open-label, multicenter phase I dose-escalation trial of ivuxolimab. Adults with locally advanced or metastatic head and neck squamous cell, hepatocellular, melanoma or renal cell carcinoma were enrolled in the trial. CD4+ and CD8+ T cells were sorted separately from peripheral blood before TCR sequencing.

What the authors observed across the whole study: Low levels of normalized T-cell clonal expansion were also shown by some nonresponding patients. At doses from 0.1 to 3.0 mg/kg, clonal expansion was seen in both CD4+ and CD8+ blood T cells between baseline and week 6. The antigen specificity of the clonally expanded peripheral T cells was not determined. In partial responders in the 0.1-3.0 mg/kg groups, normalized peripheral clonal expansion was found to be among the lowest, especially among CD8+ T cells. After ivuxolimab, CD8+ T cells had more expanded clones than CD4+ T cells on average.

Trimming accounts for 5 bases at V and 4 bases at J, while the number of junction bases matched to no gene is 10. The CDR3 spans 16 residues, from the cysteine through the phenylalanine. Only CDR3 DNA is held: 48 bases, read in frame from base 1. CDR1 and CDR2 are drawn from the germline V gene (reference sequence): SEHNR, FQNEAQ. The chain uses TRBV7-9 and TRBJ1-4; 7 nucleotides in the junction match TRBD1. The source was CD4+ or CD8+ T cells sorted from blood, collected in a trial of the OX40 agonist ivuxolimab. The receptor was derived from an adult with an advanced solid tumor such as melanoma, head and neck, liver or kidney cancer. The CDR3 protein sequence reads: CASSQTGDRNNEKLFF. The sequenced DNA is TGTGCCAGCAGCCAGACCGGGGACAGAAATAATGAAAAACTGTTTTTT.